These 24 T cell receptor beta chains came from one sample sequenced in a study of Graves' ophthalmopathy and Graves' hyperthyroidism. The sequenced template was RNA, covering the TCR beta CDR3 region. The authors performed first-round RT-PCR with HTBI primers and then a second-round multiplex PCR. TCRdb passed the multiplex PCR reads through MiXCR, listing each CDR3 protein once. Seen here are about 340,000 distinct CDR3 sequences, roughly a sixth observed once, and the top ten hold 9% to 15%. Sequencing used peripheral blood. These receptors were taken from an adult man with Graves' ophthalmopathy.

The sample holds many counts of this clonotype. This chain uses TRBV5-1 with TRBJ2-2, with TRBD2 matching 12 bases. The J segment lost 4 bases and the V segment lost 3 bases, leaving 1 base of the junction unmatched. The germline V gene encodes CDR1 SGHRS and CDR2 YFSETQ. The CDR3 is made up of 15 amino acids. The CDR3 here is CASSWTSGVTGELFF. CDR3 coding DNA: TGCGCCAGCAGCTGGACTAGCGGGGTCACCGGGGAGCTGTTTTTT.

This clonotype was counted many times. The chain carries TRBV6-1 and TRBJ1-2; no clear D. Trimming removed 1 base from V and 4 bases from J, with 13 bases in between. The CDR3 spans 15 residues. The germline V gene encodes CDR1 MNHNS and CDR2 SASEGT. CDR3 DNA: TGTGCCAGCAGTGAAGGAACAGTCCCCAGCTATGGCTACACCTTC. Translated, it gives CASSEGTVPSYGYTF.

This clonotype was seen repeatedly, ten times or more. CDR3 sequence reads: CASSFEQGRSYEQYF. The CDR3, as DNA: TGTGCCAGCAGTTTTGAACAGGGGAGGTCCTACGAGCAGTACTTC. The chain links TRBV6-5 to TRBJ2-7; D is perhaps TRBD1 (7 bases). The V and J ends lost 4 bases and 1 base respectively, with 14 bases between them. This CDR3 spans 15 amino acids. CDR1 MNHEY and CDR2 SVGAGI come from the germline V gene.

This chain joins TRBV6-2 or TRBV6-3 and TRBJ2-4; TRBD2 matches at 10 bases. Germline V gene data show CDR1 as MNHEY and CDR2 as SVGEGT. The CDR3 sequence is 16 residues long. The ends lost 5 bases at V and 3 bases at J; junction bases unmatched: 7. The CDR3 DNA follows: TGTGCCAGCAGTGACCCTAGCGGGGGAGACAAAAACATTCAGTACTTC. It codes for CASSDPSGGDKNIQYF.

CDR3 bases: TGTGCCAGCAGCTTAGAATCTAGCGGGCGTTCCTACAATGAGCAGTTCTTC. Amino acids: CASSLESSGRSYNEQFF. This sequence joins TRBV7-8 and TRBJ2-1; 8 bases are a match to TRBD2. Germline V gene lookup returns CDR1 SGHVS and CDR2 FQNEAQ. Germline trimming cut 1 base from V and 1 base from J; bases unmatched to any gene: 6. This CDR3 has 17 residues.

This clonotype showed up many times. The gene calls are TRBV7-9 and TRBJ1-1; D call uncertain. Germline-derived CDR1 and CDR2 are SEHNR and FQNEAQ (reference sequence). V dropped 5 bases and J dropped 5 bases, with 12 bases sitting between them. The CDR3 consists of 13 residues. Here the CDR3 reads CASSPYSRTEAFF. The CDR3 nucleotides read TGTGCCAGCAGCCCTTACAGTCGTACTGAAGCTTTCTTT.

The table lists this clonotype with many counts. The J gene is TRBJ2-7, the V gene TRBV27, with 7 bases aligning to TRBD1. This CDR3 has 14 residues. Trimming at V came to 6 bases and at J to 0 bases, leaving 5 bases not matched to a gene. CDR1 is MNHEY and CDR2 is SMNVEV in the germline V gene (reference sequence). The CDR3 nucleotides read TGTGCCAGCAGCAGGGACAGTACCTCCTACGAGCAGTACTTC. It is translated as CASSRDSTSYEQYF.

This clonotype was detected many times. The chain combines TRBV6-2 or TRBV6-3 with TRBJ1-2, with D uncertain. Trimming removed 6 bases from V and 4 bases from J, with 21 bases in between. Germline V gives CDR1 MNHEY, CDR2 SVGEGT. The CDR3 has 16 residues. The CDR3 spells CASSDIRRGNGYGYTF. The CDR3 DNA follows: TGTGCCAGCAGCGACATCCGCCGGGGTAACGGCTATGGCTACACCTTC.

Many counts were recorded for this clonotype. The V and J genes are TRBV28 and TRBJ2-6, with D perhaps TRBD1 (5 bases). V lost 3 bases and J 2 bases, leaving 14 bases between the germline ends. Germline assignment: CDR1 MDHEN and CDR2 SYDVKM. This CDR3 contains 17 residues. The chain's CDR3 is CASSFYWGTTGANVLTF. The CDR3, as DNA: TGTGCCAGCAGTTTCTATTGGGGCACCACTGGGGCCAACGTCCTGACTTTC. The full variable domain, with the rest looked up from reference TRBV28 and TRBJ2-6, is DVKVTQSSRYLVKRTGEKVFLECVQDMDHENMFWYRQDPGLGLRLIYFSYDVKMKEKGDIPEGYSVSREKKERFSLILESASTNQTSMYLCASSFYWGTTGANVLTFGAGSRLTVL.

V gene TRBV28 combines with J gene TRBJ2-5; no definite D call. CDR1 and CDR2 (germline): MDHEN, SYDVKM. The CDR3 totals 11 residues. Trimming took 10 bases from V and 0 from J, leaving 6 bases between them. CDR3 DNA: TGTGCCACCCGACACCAAGAGACCCAGTACTTC. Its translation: CATRHQETQYF.

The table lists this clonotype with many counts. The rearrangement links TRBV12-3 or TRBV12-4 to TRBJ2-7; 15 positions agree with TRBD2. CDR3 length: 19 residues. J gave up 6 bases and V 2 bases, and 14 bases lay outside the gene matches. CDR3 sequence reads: CASSLIPSWTSGGDGEQYF. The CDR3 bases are TGTGCCAGCAGTTTAATCCCCTCTTGGACTAGCGGGGGGGATGGCGAGCAGTACTTC.

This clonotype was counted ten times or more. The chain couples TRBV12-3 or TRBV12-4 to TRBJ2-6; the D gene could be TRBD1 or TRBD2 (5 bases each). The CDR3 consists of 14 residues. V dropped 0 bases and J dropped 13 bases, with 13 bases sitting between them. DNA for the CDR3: TGTGCCAGCAGTTTAGCGCTCGGGACGGAAGTCCTGACTTTC. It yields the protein CASSLALGTEVLTF.

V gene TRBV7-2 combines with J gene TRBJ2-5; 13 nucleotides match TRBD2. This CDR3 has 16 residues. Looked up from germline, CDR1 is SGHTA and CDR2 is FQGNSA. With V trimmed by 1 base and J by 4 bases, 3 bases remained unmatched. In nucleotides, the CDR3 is TGTGCCAGCAGCTTAGGCGGGACTAGCGGGATAGAGACCCAGTACTTC. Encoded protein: CASSLGGTSGIETQYF.

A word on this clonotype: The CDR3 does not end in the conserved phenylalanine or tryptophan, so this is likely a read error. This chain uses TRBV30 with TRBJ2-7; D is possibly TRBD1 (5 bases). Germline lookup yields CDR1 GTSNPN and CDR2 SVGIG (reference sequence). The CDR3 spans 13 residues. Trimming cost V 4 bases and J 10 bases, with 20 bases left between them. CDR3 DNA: TGTGCCTGGAAGGACATGATCATAATAGAACAGTACCTC. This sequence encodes CAWKDMIIIEQYL.

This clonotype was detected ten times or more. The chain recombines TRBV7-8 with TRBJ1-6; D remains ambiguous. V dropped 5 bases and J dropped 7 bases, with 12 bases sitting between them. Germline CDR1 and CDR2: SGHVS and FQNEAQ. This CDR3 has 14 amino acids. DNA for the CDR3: TGTGCCAGCAGCAAGACCGGTAGAAATTCACCCCTCCACTTT. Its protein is CASSKTGRNSPLHF.

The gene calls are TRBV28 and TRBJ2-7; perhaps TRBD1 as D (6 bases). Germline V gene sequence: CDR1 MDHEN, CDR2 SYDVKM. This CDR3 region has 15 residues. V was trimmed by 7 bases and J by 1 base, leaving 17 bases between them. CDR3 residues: CASMREGVLSYEQYF. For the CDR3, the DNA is TGTGCCAGCATGAGAGAGGGGGTCCTTTCCTACGAGCAGTACTTC. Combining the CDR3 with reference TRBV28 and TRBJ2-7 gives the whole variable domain DVKVTQSSRYLVKRTGEKVFLECVQDMDHENMFWYRQDPGLGLRLIYFSYDVKMKEKGDIPEGYSVSREKKERFSLILESASTNQTSMYLCASMREGVLSYEQYFGPGTRLTVT.

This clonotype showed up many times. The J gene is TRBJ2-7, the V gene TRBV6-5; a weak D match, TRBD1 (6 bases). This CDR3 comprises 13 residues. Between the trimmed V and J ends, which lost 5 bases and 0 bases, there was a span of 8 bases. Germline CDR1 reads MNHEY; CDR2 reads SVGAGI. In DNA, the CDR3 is TGTGCCAGCAGTACAGGGAGCTCCTACGAGCAGTACTTC. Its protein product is CASSTGSSYEQYF.

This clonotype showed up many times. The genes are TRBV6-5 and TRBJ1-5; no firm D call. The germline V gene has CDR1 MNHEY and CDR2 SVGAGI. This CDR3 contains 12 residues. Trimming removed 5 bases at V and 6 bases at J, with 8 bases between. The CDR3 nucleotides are TGTGCCAGCAGTACCCAACCTCAGCCCCAGCATTTT. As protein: CASSTQPQPQHF.

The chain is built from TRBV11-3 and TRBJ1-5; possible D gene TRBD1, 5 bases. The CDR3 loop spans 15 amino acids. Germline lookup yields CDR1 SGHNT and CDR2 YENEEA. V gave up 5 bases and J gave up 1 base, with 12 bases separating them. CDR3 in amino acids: CASSPGWGSNQPQHF. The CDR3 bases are TGTGCCAGCAGCCCCGGATGGGGGAGCAATCAGCCCCAGCATTTT.

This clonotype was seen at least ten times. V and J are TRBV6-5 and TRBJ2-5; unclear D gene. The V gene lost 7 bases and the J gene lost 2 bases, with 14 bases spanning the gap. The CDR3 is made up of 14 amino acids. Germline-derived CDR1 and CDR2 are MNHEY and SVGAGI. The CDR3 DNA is TGTGCCAGCAATCCAGCCGGGTCGCAAGAGACCCAGTACTTC. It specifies CASNPAGSQETQYF.

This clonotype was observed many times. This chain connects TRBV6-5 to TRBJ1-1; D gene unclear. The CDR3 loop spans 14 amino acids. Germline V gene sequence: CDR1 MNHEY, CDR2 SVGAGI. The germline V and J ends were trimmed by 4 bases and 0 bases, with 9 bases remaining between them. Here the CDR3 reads CASSFSRVNTEAFF. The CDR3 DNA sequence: TGTGCCAGCAGTTTCTCCCGGGTGAACACTGAAGCTTTCTTT.

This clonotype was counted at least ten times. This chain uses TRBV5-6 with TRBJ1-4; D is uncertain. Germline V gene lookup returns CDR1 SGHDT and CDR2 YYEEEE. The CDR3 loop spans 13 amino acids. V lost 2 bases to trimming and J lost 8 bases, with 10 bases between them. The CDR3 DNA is TGTGCCAGCAGCTTAGGCCTAGGAGAAAAACTGTTTTTT. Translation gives CASSLGLGEKLFF.

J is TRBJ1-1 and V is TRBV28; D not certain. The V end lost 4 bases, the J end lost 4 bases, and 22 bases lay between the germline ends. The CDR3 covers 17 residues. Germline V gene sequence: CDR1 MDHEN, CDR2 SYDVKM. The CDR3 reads CASSSNIIRPGSTEAFF. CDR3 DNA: TGTGCCAGCAGTTCGAATATTATCCGCCCGGGGTCCACTGAAGCTTTCTTT.

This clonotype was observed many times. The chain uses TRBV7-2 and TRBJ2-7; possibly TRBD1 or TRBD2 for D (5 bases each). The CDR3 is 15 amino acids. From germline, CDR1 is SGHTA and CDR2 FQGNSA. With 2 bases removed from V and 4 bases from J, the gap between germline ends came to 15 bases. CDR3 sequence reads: CASSLSRGVLYEQYF. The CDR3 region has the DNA TGTGCCAGCAGCTTATCGAGAGGGGTCCTTTACGAGCAGTACTTC.